The 18 T cell receptor beta chains listed next were all sequenced from one sample in a study of control samples from healthy donors and cancer patients. The repertoire was sequenced with immunoSEQ multiplex PCR; TCRdb's copy has only in-frame clones and lacks some. The data contain about 190,000 clones, 80% to 95% of them singletons. Specimen: blood. The receptors derive from a man younger than 30 in good health.

The chain links TRBV5-6 to TRBJ1-5; 7 bases agree with TRBD1. This CDR3 is 16 amino acids long. The J segment lost 1 base and the V segment lost 3 bases, leaving 7 bases of the junction unmatched. CDR1 is SGHDT, CDR2 YYEEEE, per germline. The CDR3 is CASSSTGSESNQPQHF. The CDR3 DNA sequence: TGTGCCAGCAGCTCGACAGGGAGTGAGAGCAATCAGCCCCAGCATTTT.

DNA of the CDR3: TGTGCCAGCAGCTTCCGACAGGGTAGAGAAACTGAAGCTTTCTTT. Its translation: CASSFRQGRETEAFF. The chain links TRBV13 to TRBJ1-1, with 7 bases identical to TRBD1. J was trimmed by 5 bases and V by 3 bases; bases with no gene match: 9. The CDR3 is 15 amino acids. Per germline, CDR1 PRHDT and CDR2 FYEKMQ (reference sequence).

V is TRBV7-9 and J is TRBJ1-6; no firm D call. Germline loops: CDR1 SEHNR, CDR2 FQNEAQ (reference sequence). V lost 6 bases and J lost 3, with 12 bases in between. The CDR3 consists of 15 residues. As DNA, the CDR3 is TGTGCCAGCAGTCCCCTGGGCGGCTATAATTCACCCCTCCACTTT. This translates into CASSPLGGYNSPLHF.

In DNA form, the CDR3 reads TGTGCCAGCAGCTTAAGTGGGACAGCCGATCAGCCCCAGCATTTT. It yields the protein CASSLSGTADQPQHF. The chain has TRBV11-2 and TRBJ1-5; TRBD1 matches 7 bases. The CDR3 spans 15 residues. Per the germline V gene, CDR1 is SGHAT and CDR2 is FQNNGV. The V and J ends lost 2 bases and 5 bases, in that order; junction bases with no gene match: 6. Supplemented by reference TRBV11-2 and TRBJ1-5, the full variable domain reads EAGVAQSPRYKIIEKRQSVAFWCNPISGHATLYWYQQILGQGPKLLIQFQNNGVVDDSQLPKDRFSAERLKGVDSTLKIQPAKLEDSAVYLCASSLSGTADQPQHFGDGTRLSIL.

The rearrangement uses TRBV30 and TRBJ1-3; D possibly corresponds to TRBD1 (5 bases). Looked up from germline, CDR1 is GTSNPN and CDR2 is SVGIG (reference sequence). The CDR3 is 13 amino acids. V gave up 4 bases and J gave up 2 bases, with 9 bases separating them. As DNA, the CDR3 is TGTGCCTGGACAGGGACCACTGGAAACACCATATATTTT. Its translation is CAWTGTTGNTIYF.

The gene calls are TRBV2 and TRBJ2-2; D is unclear. CDR1 SNHLY and CDR2 FYNNEI come from the germline V gene. Between the trimmed V and J ends, which lost 6 bases and 1 base, there was a span of 9 bases. The CDR3 covers 14 residues. The CDR3 protein is CASRDSKNTGELFF. The CDR3 DNA sequence: TGTGCCAGCAGAGACTCGAAGAACACCGGGGAGCTGTTTTTT.

The chain's CDR3 is CASSTGLQETQYF. DNA for the CDR3: TGTGCCAGCAGCACCGGACTGCAAGAGACCCAGTACTTC. This rearrangement joins TRBV5-5 to TRBJ2-5; a possible D gene is TRBD2 (5 bases). CDR1 SGHKS and CDR2 YYEKEE come from the germline V gene (reference sequence). The CDR3 is 13 residues long. Trimming took 4 bases from V and 2 from J, leaving 9 bases between them.

This chain links TRBV6-1 with TRBJ1-1, with D unresolved. V lost 2 bases and J 2 bases, leaving 9 bases between the germline ends. Germline assignment: CDR1 MNHNS and CDR2 SASEGT. The CDR3 is 14 amino acids. This CDR3 reads CASSEQQANTEAFF. CDR3 nucleotides: TGTGCCAGCAGTGAACAACAAGCCAACACTGAAGCTTTCTTT.

This clone was picked up one time. The J gene is TRBJ2-3, the V gene TRBV5-4; no reliable D call. Germline V gene lookup returns CDR1 SGHNT and CDR2 YYREEE (reference sequence). The ends were cut back, 2 bases at V and 0 bases at J, with 4 bases in the middle. The CDR3 extends over 13 amino acids. The CDR3 region has the DNA TGTGCCAGCAGCTTTCTTAGCACAGATACGCAGTATTTT. It yields the protein CASSFLSTDTQYF.

This clone was counted a single time. In the same sample, other DNA sequences code for this CDR3. The V and J genes are TRBV12-3 or TRBV12-4 and TRBJ1-2, with D unclear. With 3 bases removed from V and 2 bases from J, the gap between germline ends came to 4 bases. This CDR3 contains 12 residues. The CDR3 sequence: CASSFSNYGYTF. In nucleotides, the CDR3 is TGTGCCAGCAGTTTTTCCAACTATGGCTACACCTTC.

This clone was observed once. The chain employs TRBV5-4 and TRBJ2-1; tentative D call: TRBD1 (6 bases). The CDR3 loop spans 15 amino acids. Germline V gene lookup returns CDR1 SGHNT and CDR2 YYREEE (reference sequence). V lost 3 bases and J lost 2, with 12 bases in between. CDR3 amino acids: CASSSRTATYNEQFF. The CDR3, as DNA: TGTGCCAGCAGCTCTCGGACAGCGACCTACAATGAGCAGTTCTTC. The whole variable domain, remainder taken from reference TRBV5-4 and TRBJ2-1, is ETGVTQSPTHLIKTRGQQVTLRCSSQSGHNTVSWYQQALGQGPQFIFQYYREEENGRGNFPPRFSGLQFPNYSSELNVNALELDDSALYLCASSSRTATYNEQFFGPGTRLTVL.

This clone was counted a single time. The chain combines TRBV5-1 with TRBJ1-6; D may be TRBD1 (6 bases). The germline gives CDR1 SGHRS, CDR2 YFSETQ. The CDR3 runs to 14 residues. Trimming stripped 0 bases from V and 5 bases from J, with 6 bases between. The CDR3 DNA reads TGCGCCAGCAGCTTGGACAGGGATAATTCACCCCTCCACTTT. Translated, it gives CASSLDRDNSPLHF. Drawing the rest from reference TRBV5-1 and TRBJ1-6, the complete variable domain is KAGVTQTPRYLIKTRGQQVTLSCSPISGHRSVSWYQQTPGQGLQFLFEYFSETQRNKGNFPGRFSGRQFSNSRSEMNVSTLELGDSALYLCASSLDRDNSPLHFGNGTRLTVT.

The V call is TRBV28, the J call TRBJ2-7; the D is unclear. V was clipped by 4 bases and J by 0 bases, with 16 bases between them. Germline V gene data show CDR1 as MDHEN and CDR2 as SYDVKM. This CDR3 is 16 amino acids long. For the CDR3, the DNA is TGTGCCAGCAGTTCCCTTTTGGCGCAGAGCTCCTACGAGCAGTACTTC. Residues: CASSSLLAQSSYEQYF.

The rearrangement uses TRBV13 and TRBJ1-1; 10 nucleotides agree with TRBD1. This CDR3 has 16 residues. CDR1 PRHDT and CDR2 FYEKMQ come from the germline V gene (reference sequence). The V and J ends lost 4 bases and 0 bases, in that order; junction bases with no gene match: 5. This chain's CDR3 is CASSSGQGTMNTEAFF. CDR3 DNA sequence: TGTGCCAGCAGCTCGGGACAGGGGACTATGAACACTGAAGCTTTCTTT.

This chain joins TRBV7-8 and TRBJ2-3; 9 nucleotides align to TRBD2. This CDR3 is built from 14 residues. Germline V lookup: CDR1 SGHVS, CDR2 FQNEAQ. Trimming cost V 8 bases and J 6 bases; bases outside gene matches: 9. CDR3: CASCRAGGWDTQYF. In DNA form, the CDR3 reads TGTGCCAGCTGCCGAGCGGGGGGCTGGGATACGCAGTATTTT.

CDR3 region: CASSPPGQGAFYEQYF. Here the CDR3 DNA reads TGTGCCAGCTCACCGCCGGGACAGGGGGCGTTCTACGAGCAGTACTTC. This rearrangement joins TRBV18 to TRBJ2-7, with 12 bases aligning to TRBD1. The J segment lost 3 bases and the V segment lost 3 bases, leaving 6 bases of the junction unmatched. The V gene's germline CDR1 is KGHSH and CDR2 LQKENI. This CDR3 comprises 16 residues.

V is TRBV12-5 and J is TRBJ1-4; no definite D call. V shed 6 bases and J shed 7 bases, with 15 bases lying between them. This CDR3 is 14 amino acids long. Looked up from germline, CDR1 is LGHNT and CDR2 is FRNRAP. CDR3 in amino acids: CASGLQSRAEKLFF. CDR3 DNA sequence: TGTGCTAGTGGCCTACAGAGTAGAGCTGAAAAACTGTTTTTT.

The chain employs TRBV10-3 and TRBJ2-3; perhaps TRBD2 as D (6 bases). CDR1 ENHRY and CDR2 SYGVKD come from the germline V gene. The CDR3 covers 16 residues. The V end lost 5 bases, the J end lost 0 bases, and 15 bases lay between the germline ends. The CDR3 region is CAISPRGAGSTDTQYF. CDR3 coding DNA: TGTGCCATCAGTCCCCGAGGAGCGGGTAGCACAGATACGCAGTATTTT.